The 26 T cell receptor beta chains presented below share a single source sample, sequenced in a study of response to subunit inactivated influenza vaccine. TCRdb itself ran the RT-PCR reads through MiXCR, one entry per CDR3 protein. This repertoire shows more than 400,000 distinct CDR3 sequences, approximately 11% found once; its top ten account for less than 15%. This specimen was PBMCs from blood, taken about 40 days after vaccination. The source is a man aged 45-65 years who received an inactivated influenza vaccine.

The sample holds a few counts of this clonotype. The chain uses TRBV20-1 and TRBJ2-1, with 11 bases fitting TRBD2. The germline V gene has CDR1 DFQATT and CDR2 SNEGSKA (reference sequence). This CDR3 contains 18 residues. V lost 4 bases to trimming and J lost 4 bases; unmatched junction nucleotides: 15. The DNA for the CDR3 is TGCAGTGCTATCGCTAGCGGGAGGAGCATCATTCCGTACAATGAGCAGTTCTTC. As protein: CSAIASGRSIIPYNEQFF.

This clonotype was detected a few times. The rearrangement links TRBV5-1 to TRBJ2-5; D gene unclear. The CDR3 is 13 residues long. Trimming took 4 bases from V and 4 from J, leaving 11 bases between them. Germline values: CDR1 SGHRS, CDR2 YFSETQ. The CDR3 loop is CASSRDPSETQYF. DNA for the CDR3: TGCGCCAGCAGCCGAGACCCCTCAGAGACCCAGTACTTC.

As to this clonotype: A junction boundary mismatches the germline segment, possibly from a read error. This rearrangement joins TRBV6-5 to TRBJ2-4; 9 nucleotides align to TRBD1. The CDR3 loop spans 12 amino acids. Germline assignment: CDR1 MNHEY and CDR2 SVGAGI. The DNA of the CDR3 is TGTGCCAGCAGTTACTCAGGGACAGGGTGGCACTTC. Protein product: CASSYSGTGWHF.

This clonotype came up many times. The chain carries TRBV10-3 and TRBJ2-7; TRBD1 aligns across 9 bases. CDR3 length: 15 amino acids. Germline V gene data show CDR1 as ENHRY and CDR2 as SYGVKD. The V and J ends lost 4 bases and 2 bases, in that order; junction bases with no gene match: 6. The CDR3 bases are TGTGCCATCAGTGCTGACAGGGGGAATCCCTACGAGCAGTACTTC. Translated: CAISADRGNPYEQYF.

This clonotype showed up just a few times. This chain links TRBV7-8 with TRBJ2-7; 7 nucleotides match TRBD2. Trimming removed 1 base from V and 6 bases from J; junction bases left unmatched: 15. CDR1 and CDR2 (germline): SGHVS, FQNEAQ. The CDR3 is 17 amino acids. As DNA, the CDR3 is TGTGCCAGCAGCTTAGGTAGTCGGGGGGTAGCTAACTCCGAGCAGTACTTC. It translates to CASSLGSRGVANSEQYF.

The table lists this clonotype with many counts. The gene calls are TRBV20-1 and TRBJ2-5, with TRBD1 as a possible D gene (5 bases). The CDR3 is made up of 13 amino acids. V gave up 1 base and J gave up 3 bases, with 9 bases separating them. Germline values: CDR1 DFQATT, CDR2 SNEGSKA (reference sequence). The DNA for the CDR3 is TGCAGTGCTAGAGGGGCAGGGAAAGAGACCCAGTACTTC. Translation gives CSARGAGKETQYF.

V is TRBV20-1 and J is TRBJ2-7, with D possibly being TRBD2 (5 bases). V was cut by 3 bases and J by 5 bases, with 14 bases left in between. The length of the CDR3 is 13 residues. The V gene's germline CDR1 is DFQATT and CDR2 SNEGSKA (reference sequence). CDR3 nucleotides: TGCAGTGCTAGGCCGGTAGGGCGGGACGAGCAGTACTTC. Translation gives CSARPVGRDEQYF.

This clonotype was observed many times. This chain joins TRBV7-2 and TRBJ1-5; D may be TRBD1 (5 bases). V lost 5 bases and J 4 bases, leaving 9 bases between the germline ends. Germline CDR1 and CDR2: SGHTA and FQGNSA. The length of the CDR3 is 13 residues. CDR3 bases: TGTGCCAGCAGCCCGGAGGGGAATCAGCCCCAGCATTTT. Amino acids: CASSPEGNQPQHF.

In its sample, this clonotype was seen many times. The V gene is TRBV7-2, the J gene TRBJ2-2; perhaps TRBD1 as D (5 bases). V was pared by 2 bases and J by 8 bases, with 15 bases between. The CDR3 runs 15 residues. The V gene's germline CDR1 is SGHTA and CDR2 FQGNSA. CDR3 region: CASSLFGAQGGELFF. Written as DNA, the CDR3 is TGTGCCAGCAGCTTATTTGGGGCCCAGGGAGGGGAGCTGTTTTTT. Combining the CDR3 with reference TRBV7-2 and TRBJ2-2 gives the whole variable domain GAGVSQSPSNKVTEKGKDVELRCDPISGHTALYWYRQSLGQGLEFLIYFQGNSAPDKSGLPSDRFSAERTGGSVSTLTIQRTQQEDSAVYLCASSLFGAQGGELFFGEGSRLTVL.

This clonotype was picked up many times. The chain carries TRBV5-5 and TRBJ2-7, with 9 bases aligning to TRBD1. The CDR3 contains 15 residues. V gave up 4 bases and J gave up 6 bases; unmatched junction bases: 11. Germline V gene lookup returns CDR1 SGHKS and CDR2 YYEKEE (reference sequence). The CDR3 nucleotides are TGTGCCAGCAGCCTGGGGACAGGGAGATTCACCGAGCAGTACTTC. Translated, it gives CASSLGTGRFTEQYF. The entire variable domain, with the rest obtained from reference TRBV5-5 and TRBJ2-7, is as follows: DAGVTQSPTHLIKTRGQQVTLRCSPISGHKSVSWYQQVLGQGPQFIFQYYEKEERGRGNFPDRFSARQFPNYSSELNVNALLLGDSALYLCASSLGTGRFTEQYFGPGTRLTVT.

This clonotype has a handful of counts. The chain employs TRBV2 and TRBJ1-5; D is unclear. Trimming removed 4 bases at V and 4 bases at J, with 11 bases between. Germline CDR1 is SNHLY and CDR2 is FYNNEI. The CDR3 extends over 14 amino acids. CDR3 protein: CASSGRVKNQPQHF. In DNA form, the CDR3 reads TGTGCCAGCAGTGGTCGCGTAAAGAATCAGCCCCAGCATTTT.

This clonotype was found many times. V is TRBV7-9 and J is TRBJ2-5, with 11 bases aligning to TRBD2. This CDR3 has 15 residues. Per germline, CDR1 SEHNR and CDR2 FQNEAQ (reference sequence). V was clipped by 4 bases and J by 2 bases; unmatched bases: 3. CDR3 in amino acids: CASSSRLAGQETQYF. As DNA, the CDR3 is TGTGCCAGCAGCTCCAGACTAGCGGGGCAAGAGACCCAGTACTTC.

The chain has TRBV14 and TRBJ1-2; 8 bases agree with TRBD1. Germline V gives CDR1 SGHDN, CDR2 FVKESK. The CDR3 is 15 residues long. Germline trimming cut 4 bases from V and 4 bases from J; bases unmatched to any gene: 8. The CDR3 here is CASSPTFTGGYGYTF. The CDR3 DNA reads TGTGCCAGCAGCCCCACCTTCACAGGGGGCTATGGCTACACCTTC.

The sample holds many counts of this clonotype. J is TRBJ1-1 and V is TRBV5-1, with D perhaps TRBD1 (5 bases). Looked up from germline, CDR1 is SGHRS and CDR2 is YFSETQ. The V and J ends lost 3 bases and 8 bases respectively, with 11 bases between them. The CDR3 contains 12 residues. The CDR3 loop reads CASSSEGLEAFF. In DNA, the CDR3 is TGCGCCAGCAGCTCGGAGGGGCTCGAAGCTTTCTTT.

This clonotype occurred a few times. In DNA, the CDR3 is TGTGCCAGCAGCTTGTTAGGGGGCCGGAATGAGCAGTTCTTC. Its protein is CASSLLGGRNEQFF. J is TRBJ2-1 and V is TRBV5-4, with 7 bases that match TRBD1. The ends lost 1 base at V and 7 bases at J; junction bases unmatched: 5. Germline-derived CDR1 and CDR2 are SGHNT and YYREEE (reference sequence). This CDR3 is 14 amino acids long.

This clonotype was counted only a few times. CDR3 nucleotide sequence: TGTGCCAGCAGTTCGGACGGGTACAATGAGCAGTTCTTC. Translation gives CASSSDGYNEQFF. The rearrangement links TRBV12-3 or TRBV12-4 to TRBJ2-1; no definite D call. Trimming stripped 4 bases from V and 4 bases from J, with 8 bases between. CDR3 length: 13 residues.

Ten or more counts support this clonotype. The chain couples TRBV21-1 to TRBJ2-7; TRBD1, the D gene given by the table, was not confirmed from the DNA. TRBV21-1 has pseudogene status. The CDR3 is 15 residues long. The CDR3 sequence is CASSKGTNPPYEQYF. CDR3 DNA sequence: TGTGCCAGCAGCAAGGGGACAAATCCCCCCTACGAGCAGTACTTC.

The sample holds many counts of this clonotype. The gene calls are TRBV20-1 and TRBJ2-7; D is perhaps TRBD2 (6 bases). The CDR3 consists of 16 residues. Trimming shortened V by 0 bases and J by 2 bases, and 17 bases separated the two germline ends. Germline V gene lookup returns CDR1 DFQATT and CDR2 SNEGSKA (reference sequence). DNA of the CDR3: TGCAGTGCTAGAGATCGGAGGGTGACGGGGGCCTACGAGCAGTACTTC. This codes for CSARDRRVTGAYEQYF.

Ten or more counts support this clonotype. The genes are TRBV6-1 and TRBJ1-2, with D possibly being TRBD1 (5 bases). The CDR3 consists of 13 residues. Germline loops: CDR1 MNHNS, CDR2 SASEGT. V was shortened by 4 bases and J by 7 bases, with 13 bases between the two germline ends. Here the CDR3 reads CASSAPGWGGYTF. CDR3 coding DNA: TGTGCCAGCAGTGCGCCAGGGTGGGGTGGCTACACCTTC.

The table lists this clonotype with many counts. The chain carries TRBV20-1 and TRBJ1-1; 8 bases are a match to TRBD1. Germline CDR1 reads DFQATT; CDR2 reads SNEGSKA (reference sequence). The trim removed 5 bases at V and 2 bases at J, leaving 19 bases unmatched. The CDR3 has 18 residues. CDR3 DNA sequence: TGCAGTGCTCAACGGAGACGGACAGGGTTCGAGGGAAACACTGAAGCTTTCTTT. Translation: CSAQRRRTGFEGNTEAFF.

This clonotype was seen a few times. The V call is TRBV7-2, the J call TRBJ1-6; D call uncertain. Looked up from germline, CDR1 is SGHTA and CDR2 is FQGNSA. V was shortened by 1 base and J by 10 bases, with 14 bases between the two germline ends. This CDR3 contains 15 residues. The CDR3 DNA is TGTGCCAGCAGCTTAGAAGGACGCGGGCAGTCACCCCTCCACTTT. Encoded protein: CASSLEGRGQSPLHF.

This clonotype came up many times. The rearrangement uses TRBV29-1 and TRBJ2-5; 8 bases match TRBD1. The CDR3 spans 14 residues. Germline CDR1 reads SQVTM; CDR2 reads ANQGSEA. The trim removed 7 bases at V and 1 base at J, leaving 8 bases unmatched. CDR3 loop: CSGAGQGLQETQYF. The CDR3 coding sequence is TGCAGCGGGGCAGGACAGGGACTCCAAGAGACCCAGTACTTC.

This chain links TRBV7-9 with TRBJ1-2, with D possibly being TRBD1 (5 bases). The CDR3 extends over 15 amino acids. Germline loops: CDR1 SEHNR, CDR2 FQNEAQ (reference sequence). The V and J ends lost 2 bases and 8 bases respectively, with 18 bases between them. The CDR3 DNA reads as TGTGCCAGCAGCTTACTAATGTTGGGGCCGGGAGGCTACACCTTC. Translating it yields CASSLLMLGPGGYTF.

V usage is TRBV20-1 and J usage is TRBJ1-1, with D unresolved. The germline CDR1 and CDR2 sequences are DFQATT and SNEGSKA (reference sequence). V lost 3 bases and J lost 0, with 8 bases in between. The CDR3 is 13 amino acids. This chain's CDR3 is CSARVQLNTEAFF. CDR3 in DNA: TGCAGTGCTAGGGTCCAATTGAACACTGAAGCTTTCTTT.

The V gene is TRBV5-1, the J gene TRBJ2-5, with 13 bases lining up with TRBD2. Germline lookup yields CDR1 SGHRS and CDR2 YFSETQ. Losses at the gene ends were 7 bases for V and 5 bases for J; bases not matched to a gene: 8. The CDR3 contains 15 residues. This CDR3 reads CASRRLAGGGETQYF. As DNA, the CDR3 is TGCGCCAGCCGCCGACTAGCGGGAGGAGGCGAGACCCAGTACTTC.

This chain connects TRBV7-2 to TRBJ2-5; D gene unclear. Germline CDR1 reads SGHTA; CDR2 reads FQGNSA. Trimming removed 6 bases at V and 1 base at J, with 6 bases between. The CDR3 consists of 12 residues. The DNA of the CDR3 is TGTGCCAGCAGTCCTCTCCAAGAGACCCAGTACTTC. This translates into CASSPLQETQYF.